The following is a TCR beta chain sequence with its context. Germline-derived CDR1 and CDR2 are SGDLS and YYNGEE. The CDR3 is made up of 14 amino acids. The V end lost 6 bases, the J end lost 1 base, and 13 bases lay between the germline ends. The sample belongs to a study of blood T cells in healthy people across ages. It was with a sample-barcoded 5' primer and a J-beta primer mix that a second PCR of roughly 7 to 12 cycles was run. TCRdb fed the 5' RACE reads into MiXCR, producing one record per CDR3 protein. The sample lists about 800,000 distinct CDR3 sequences; around a quarter were seen once. The sample was also reused in another study, on T cells of mothers and their children. From that study: Study donors consisted of a few healthy Caucasian mothers and their six children.

Sample: blood. The V and J genes are TRBV9 and TRBJ1-1; D is unresolved. This TCR was sampled from a boy aged 5-17 years in good health. The CDR3 DNA is TGTGCCAGCACCCGTAGGATCGGGAACACTGAAGCTTTCTTT. Its translation: CASTRRIGNTEAFF. Full variable domain (missing parts from reference TRBV9 and TRBJ1-1): DSGVTQTPKHLITATGQRVTLRCSPRSGDLSVYWYQQSLDQGLQFLIQYYNGEERAKGNILERFSAQQFPDLHSELNLSSLELGDSALYFCASTRRIGNTEAFFGQGTRLTVV.